This TCR beta chain was captured by sequencing in a study of breast tumors, draining lymph nodes, adjacent tissues. Overall study findings and caveats: Tumors had less TCR diversity than lymph nodes, more than nontumor tissue. Luminal-like breast cancer showed significantly greater tumor-nontumor repertoire similarity than basal-like breast cancer did. Findings are consistent with lymph node origin and intratumoral expansion of most tumor T cells. The lymph node origin of tumor T cells was framed as consistent with a hypothesis, not demonstrated.

TCRdb re-called the multiplex PCR reads with MiXCR, one entry per CDR3 protein. The sample has about 63,000 distinct CDR3 sequences, approximately 57% seen once. The germline V gene encodes CDR1 DFQATT and CDR2 SNEGSKA (reference sequence). This CDR3 is 18 amino acids long. Trimming took off 4 bases at V and 5 bases at J, with 29 bases between the two ends. Note on this clonotype: The antigen is unknown.

The sequence was collected from a female donor with breast cancer. Some clones in this sample may be carry-over from other donors' samples. This chain connects TRBV20-1 to TRBJ2-5, with D possibly TRBD2 on 5 matching bases. The sample consisted of breast tumor tissue. The CDR3 DNA is TGCAGTGCTAAGGGCTATGAAGGACTCACCCTCGTTACGGAGACCCAGTACTTC. This translates into CSAKGYEGLTLVTETQYF.